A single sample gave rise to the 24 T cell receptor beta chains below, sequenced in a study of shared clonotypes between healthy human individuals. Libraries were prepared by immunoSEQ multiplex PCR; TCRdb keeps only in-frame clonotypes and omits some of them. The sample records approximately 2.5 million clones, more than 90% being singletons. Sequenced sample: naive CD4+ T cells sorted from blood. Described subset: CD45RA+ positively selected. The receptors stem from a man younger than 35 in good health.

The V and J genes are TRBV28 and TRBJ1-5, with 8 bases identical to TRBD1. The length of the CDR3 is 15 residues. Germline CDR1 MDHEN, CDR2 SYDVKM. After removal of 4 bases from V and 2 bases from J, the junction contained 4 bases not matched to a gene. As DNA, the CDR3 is TGTGCCAGCAGTTCCCAGGGGGCGGGCAATCAGCCCCAGCATTTT. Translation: CASSSQGAGNQPQHF. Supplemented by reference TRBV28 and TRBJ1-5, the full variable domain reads DVKVTQSSRYLVKRTGEKVFLECVQDMDHENMFWYRQDPGLGLRLIYFSYDVKMKEKGDIPEGYSVSREKKERFSLILESASTNQTSMYLCASSSQGAGNQPQHFGDGTRLSIL.

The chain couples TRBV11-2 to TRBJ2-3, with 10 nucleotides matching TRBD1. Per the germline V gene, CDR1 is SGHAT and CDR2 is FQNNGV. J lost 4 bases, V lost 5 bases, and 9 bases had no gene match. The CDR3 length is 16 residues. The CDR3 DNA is TGTGCCAGCAGCACGACAGGGGGCAGTACCCCAGATACGCAGTATTTT. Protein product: CASSTTGGSTPDTQYF.

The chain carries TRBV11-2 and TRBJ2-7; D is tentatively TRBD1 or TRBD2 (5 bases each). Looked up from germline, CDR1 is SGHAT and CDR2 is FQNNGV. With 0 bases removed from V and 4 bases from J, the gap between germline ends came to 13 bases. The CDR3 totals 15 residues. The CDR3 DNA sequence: TGTGCCAGCAGCTTAGATCTTCTATGGGGGTACGAGCAGTACTTC. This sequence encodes CASSLDLLWGYEQYF.

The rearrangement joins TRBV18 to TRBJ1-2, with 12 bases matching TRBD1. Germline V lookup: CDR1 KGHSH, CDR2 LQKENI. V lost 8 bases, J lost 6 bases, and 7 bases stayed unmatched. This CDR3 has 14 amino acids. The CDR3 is CASLAGTGGHGYTF. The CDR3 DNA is TGTGCCAGCCTAGCCGGGACAGGGGGCCATGGCTACACCTTC.

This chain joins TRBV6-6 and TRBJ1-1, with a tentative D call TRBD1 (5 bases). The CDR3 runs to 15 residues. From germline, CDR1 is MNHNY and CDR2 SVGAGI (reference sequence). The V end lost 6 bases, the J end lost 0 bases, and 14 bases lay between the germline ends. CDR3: CASSPRDRMNTEAFF. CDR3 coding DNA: TGTGCCAGCAGCCCCCGGGACCGCATGAACACTGAAGCTTTCTTT.

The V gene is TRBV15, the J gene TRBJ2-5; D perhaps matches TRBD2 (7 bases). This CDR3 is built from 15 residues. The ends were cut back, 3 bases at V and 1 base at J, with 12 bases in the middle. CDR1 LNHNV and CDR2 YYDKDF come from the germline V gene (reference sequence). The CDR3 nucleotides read TGTGCCACCAGCAGGTTCGGGGGGCTCCAAGAGACCCAGTACTTC. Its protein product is CATSRFGGLQETQYF.

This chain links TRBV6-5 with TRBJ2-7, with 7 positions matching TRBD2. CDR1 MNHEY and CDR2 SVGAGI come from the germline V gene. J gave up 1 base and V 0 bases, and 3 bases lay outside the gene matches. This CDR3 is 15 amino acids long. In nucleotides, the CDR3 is TGTGCCAGCAGTTACTCGGGAGGGCTGTCCTACGAGCAGTACTTC. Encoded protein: CASSYSGGLSYEQYF.

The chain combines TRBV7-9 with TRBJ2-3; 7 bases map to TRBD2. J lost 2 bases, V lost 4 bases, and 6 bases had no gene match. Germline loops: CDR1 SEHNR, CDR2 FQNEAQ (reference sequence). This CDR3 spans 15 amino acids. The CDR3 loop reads CASSSPAGSTDTQYF. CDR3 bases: TGTGCCAGCAGCTCTCCAGCGGGGTCCACAGATACGCAGTATTTT.

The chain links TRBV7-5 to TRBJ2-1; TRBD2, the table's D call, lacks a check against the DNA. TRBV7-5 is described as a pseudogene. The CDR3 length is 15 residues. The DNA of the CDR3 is TGTGCCAGAAGCTCGGGGCTAGCGGGAGTTCATGAGCAGTTCTTC. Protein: CARSSGLAGVHEQFF.

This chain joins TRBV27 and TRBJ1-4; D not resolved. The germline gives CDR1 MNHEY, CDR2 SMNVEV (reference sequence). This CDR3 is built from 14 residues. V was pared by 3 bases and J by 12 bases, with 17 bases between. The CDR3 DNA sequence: TGTGCCAGCAGTTTTAATTATTGGGGTCAAGAACTGTTTTTT. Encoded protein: CASSFNYWGQELFF.

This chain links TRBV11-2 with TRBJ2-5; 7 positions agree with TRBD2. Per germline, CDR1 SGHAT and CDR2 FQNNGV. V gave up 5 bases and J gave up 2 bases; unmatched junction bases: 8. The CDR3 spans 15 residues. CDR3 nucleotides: TGTGCCAGCAGCCAAATACCTAGCGGACAAGAGACCCAGTACTTC. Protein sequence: CASSQIPSGQETQYF.

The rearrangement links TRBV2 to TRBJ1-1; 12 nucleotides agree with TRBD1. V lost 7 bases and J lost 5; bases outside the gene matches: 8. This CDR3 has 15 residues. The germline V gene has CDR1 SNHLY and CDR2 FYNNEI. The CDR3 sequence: CASTGTGGMSTEAFF. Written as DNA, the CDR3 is TGTGCCAGCACAGGGACAGGGGGCATGAGTACTGAAGCTTTCTTT.

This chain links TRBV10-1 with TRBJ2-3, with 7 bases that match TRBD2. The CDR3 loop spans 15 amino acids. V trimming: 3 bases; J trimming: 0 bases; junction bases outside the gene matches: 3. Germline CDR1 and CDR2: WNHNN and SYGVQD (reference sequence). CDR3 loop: CASSETSASTDTQYF. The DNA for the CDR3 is TGCGCCAGCAGTGAAACTAGCGCTAGCACAGATACGCAGTATTTT.

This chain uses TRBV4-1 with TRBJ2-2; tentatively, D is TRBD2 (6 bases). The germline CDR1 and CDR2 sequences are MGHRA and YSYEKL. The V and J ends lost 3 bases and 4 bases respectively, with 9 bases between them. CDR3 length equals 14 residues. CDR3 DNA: TGCGCCAGCAGCCACCCGGGAGTCACCGGGGAGCTGTTTTTT. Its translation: CASSHPGVTGELFF.

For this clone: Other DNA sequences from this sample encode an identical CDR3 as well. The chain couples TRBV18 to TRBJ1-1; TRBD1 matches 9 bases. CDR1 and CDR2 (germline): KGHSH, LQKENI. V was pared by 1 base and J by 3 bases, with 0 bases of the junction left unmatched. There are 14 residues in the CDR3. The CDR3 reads CASSPRQGDTEAFF. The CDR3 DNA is TGTGCCAGCTCACCACGACAGGGGGACACTGAAGCTTTCTTT.

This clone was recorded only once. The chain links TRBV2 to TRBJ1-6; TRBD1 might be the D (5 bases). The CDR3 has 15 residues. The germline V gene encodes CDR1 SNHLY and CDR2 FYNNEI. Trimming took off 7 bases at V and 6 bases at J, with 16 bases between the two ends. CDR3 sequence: CASKGGAGINSPLHF. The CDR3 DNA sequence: TGTGCCAGCAAAGGTGGGGCAGGAATTAATTCACCCCTCCACTTT.

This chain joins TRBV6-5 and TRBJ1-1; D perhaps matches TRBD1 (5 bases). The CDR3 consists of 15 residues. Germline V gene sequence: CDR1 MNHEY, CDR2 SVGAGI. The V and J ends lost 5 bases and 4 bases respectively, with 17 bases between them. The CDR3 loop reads CASSPTRASGTEAFF. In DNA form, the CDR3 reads TGTGCCAGCAGTCCTACCAGGGCCTCGGGCACTGAAGCTTTCTTT.

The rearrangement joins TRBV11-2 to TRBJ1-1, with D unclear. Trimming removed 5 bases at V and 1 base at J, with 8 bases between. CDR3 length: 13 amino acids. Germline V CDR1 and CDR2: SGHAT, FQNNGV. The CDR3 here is CASSPHGNTEAFF. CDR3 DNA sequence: TGTGCCAGCAGCCCCCACGGGAACACTGAAGCTTTCTTT. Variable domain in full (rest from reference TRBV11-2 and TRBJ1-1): EAGVAQSPRYKIIEKRQSVAFWCNPISGHATLYWYQQILGQGPKLLIQFQNNGVVDDSQLPKDRFSAERLKGVDSTLKIQPAKLEDSAVYLCASSPHGNTEAFFGQGTRLTVV.

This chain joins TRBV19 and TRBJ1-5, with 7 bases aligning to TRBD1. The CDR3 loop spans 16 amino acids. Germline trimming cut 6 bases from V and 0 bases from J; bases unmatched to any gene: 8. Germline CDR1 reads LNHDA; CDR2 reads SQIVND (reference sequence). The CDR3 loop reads CASRTTGLDSNQPQHF. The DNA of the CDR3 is TGTGCCAGTAGAACGACAGGGTTGGATAGCAATCAGCCCCAGCATTTT.

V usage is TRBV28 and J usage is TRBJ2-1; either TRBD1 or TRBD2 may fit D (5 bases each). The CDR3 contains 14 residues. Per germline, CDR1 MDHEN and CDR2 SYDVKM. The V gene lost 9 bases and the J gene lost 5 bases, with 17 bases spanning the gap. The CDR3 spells CASLTGGPDNEQFF. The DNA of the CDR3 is TGTGCCAGTCTGACTGGGGGTCCGGACAATGAGCAGTTCTTC.

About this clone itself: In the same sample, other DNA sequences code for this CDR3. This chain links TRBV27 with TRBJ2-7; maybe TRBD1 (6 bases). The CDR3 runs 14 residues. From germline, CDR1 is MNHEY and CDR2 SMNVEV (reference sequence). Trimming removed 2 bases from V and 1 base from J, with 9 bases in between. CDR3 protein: CASSLTGPSYEQYF. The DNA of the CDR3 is TGTGCCAGCAGTTTAACAGGGCCTTCCTACGAGCAGTACTTC.

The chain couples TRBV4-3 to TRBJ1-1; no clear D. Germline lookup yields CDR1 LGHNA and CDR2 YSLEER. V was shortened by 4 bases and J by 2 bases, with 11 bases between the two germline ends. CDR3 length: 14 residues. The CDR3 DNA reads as TGCGCCAGCAGCCGAGGACTCGGAAACACTGAAGCTTTCTTT. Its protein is CASSRGLGNTEAFF.

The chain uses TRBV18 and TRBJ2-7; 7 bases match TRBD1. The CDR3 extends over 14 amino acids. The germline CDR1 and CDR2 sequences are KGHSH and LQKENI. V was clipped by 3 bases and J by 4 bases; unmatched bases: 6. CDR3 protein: CASSPSTGEYEQYF. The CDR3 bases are TGTGCCAGCTCACCGAGTACAGGGGAGTACGAGCAGTACTTC.

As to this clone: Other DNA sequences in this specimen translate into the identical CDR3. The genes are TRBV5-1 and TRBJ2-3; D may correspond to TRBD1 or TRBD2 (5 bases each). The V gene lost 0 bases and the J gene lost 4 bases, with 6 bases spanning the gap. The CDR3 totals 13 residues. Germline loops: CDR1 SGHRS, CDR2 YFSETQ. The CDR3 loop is CASSLGGADTQYF. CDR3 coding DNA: TGCGCCAGCAGCTTGGGAGGGGCAGATACGCAGTATTTT.